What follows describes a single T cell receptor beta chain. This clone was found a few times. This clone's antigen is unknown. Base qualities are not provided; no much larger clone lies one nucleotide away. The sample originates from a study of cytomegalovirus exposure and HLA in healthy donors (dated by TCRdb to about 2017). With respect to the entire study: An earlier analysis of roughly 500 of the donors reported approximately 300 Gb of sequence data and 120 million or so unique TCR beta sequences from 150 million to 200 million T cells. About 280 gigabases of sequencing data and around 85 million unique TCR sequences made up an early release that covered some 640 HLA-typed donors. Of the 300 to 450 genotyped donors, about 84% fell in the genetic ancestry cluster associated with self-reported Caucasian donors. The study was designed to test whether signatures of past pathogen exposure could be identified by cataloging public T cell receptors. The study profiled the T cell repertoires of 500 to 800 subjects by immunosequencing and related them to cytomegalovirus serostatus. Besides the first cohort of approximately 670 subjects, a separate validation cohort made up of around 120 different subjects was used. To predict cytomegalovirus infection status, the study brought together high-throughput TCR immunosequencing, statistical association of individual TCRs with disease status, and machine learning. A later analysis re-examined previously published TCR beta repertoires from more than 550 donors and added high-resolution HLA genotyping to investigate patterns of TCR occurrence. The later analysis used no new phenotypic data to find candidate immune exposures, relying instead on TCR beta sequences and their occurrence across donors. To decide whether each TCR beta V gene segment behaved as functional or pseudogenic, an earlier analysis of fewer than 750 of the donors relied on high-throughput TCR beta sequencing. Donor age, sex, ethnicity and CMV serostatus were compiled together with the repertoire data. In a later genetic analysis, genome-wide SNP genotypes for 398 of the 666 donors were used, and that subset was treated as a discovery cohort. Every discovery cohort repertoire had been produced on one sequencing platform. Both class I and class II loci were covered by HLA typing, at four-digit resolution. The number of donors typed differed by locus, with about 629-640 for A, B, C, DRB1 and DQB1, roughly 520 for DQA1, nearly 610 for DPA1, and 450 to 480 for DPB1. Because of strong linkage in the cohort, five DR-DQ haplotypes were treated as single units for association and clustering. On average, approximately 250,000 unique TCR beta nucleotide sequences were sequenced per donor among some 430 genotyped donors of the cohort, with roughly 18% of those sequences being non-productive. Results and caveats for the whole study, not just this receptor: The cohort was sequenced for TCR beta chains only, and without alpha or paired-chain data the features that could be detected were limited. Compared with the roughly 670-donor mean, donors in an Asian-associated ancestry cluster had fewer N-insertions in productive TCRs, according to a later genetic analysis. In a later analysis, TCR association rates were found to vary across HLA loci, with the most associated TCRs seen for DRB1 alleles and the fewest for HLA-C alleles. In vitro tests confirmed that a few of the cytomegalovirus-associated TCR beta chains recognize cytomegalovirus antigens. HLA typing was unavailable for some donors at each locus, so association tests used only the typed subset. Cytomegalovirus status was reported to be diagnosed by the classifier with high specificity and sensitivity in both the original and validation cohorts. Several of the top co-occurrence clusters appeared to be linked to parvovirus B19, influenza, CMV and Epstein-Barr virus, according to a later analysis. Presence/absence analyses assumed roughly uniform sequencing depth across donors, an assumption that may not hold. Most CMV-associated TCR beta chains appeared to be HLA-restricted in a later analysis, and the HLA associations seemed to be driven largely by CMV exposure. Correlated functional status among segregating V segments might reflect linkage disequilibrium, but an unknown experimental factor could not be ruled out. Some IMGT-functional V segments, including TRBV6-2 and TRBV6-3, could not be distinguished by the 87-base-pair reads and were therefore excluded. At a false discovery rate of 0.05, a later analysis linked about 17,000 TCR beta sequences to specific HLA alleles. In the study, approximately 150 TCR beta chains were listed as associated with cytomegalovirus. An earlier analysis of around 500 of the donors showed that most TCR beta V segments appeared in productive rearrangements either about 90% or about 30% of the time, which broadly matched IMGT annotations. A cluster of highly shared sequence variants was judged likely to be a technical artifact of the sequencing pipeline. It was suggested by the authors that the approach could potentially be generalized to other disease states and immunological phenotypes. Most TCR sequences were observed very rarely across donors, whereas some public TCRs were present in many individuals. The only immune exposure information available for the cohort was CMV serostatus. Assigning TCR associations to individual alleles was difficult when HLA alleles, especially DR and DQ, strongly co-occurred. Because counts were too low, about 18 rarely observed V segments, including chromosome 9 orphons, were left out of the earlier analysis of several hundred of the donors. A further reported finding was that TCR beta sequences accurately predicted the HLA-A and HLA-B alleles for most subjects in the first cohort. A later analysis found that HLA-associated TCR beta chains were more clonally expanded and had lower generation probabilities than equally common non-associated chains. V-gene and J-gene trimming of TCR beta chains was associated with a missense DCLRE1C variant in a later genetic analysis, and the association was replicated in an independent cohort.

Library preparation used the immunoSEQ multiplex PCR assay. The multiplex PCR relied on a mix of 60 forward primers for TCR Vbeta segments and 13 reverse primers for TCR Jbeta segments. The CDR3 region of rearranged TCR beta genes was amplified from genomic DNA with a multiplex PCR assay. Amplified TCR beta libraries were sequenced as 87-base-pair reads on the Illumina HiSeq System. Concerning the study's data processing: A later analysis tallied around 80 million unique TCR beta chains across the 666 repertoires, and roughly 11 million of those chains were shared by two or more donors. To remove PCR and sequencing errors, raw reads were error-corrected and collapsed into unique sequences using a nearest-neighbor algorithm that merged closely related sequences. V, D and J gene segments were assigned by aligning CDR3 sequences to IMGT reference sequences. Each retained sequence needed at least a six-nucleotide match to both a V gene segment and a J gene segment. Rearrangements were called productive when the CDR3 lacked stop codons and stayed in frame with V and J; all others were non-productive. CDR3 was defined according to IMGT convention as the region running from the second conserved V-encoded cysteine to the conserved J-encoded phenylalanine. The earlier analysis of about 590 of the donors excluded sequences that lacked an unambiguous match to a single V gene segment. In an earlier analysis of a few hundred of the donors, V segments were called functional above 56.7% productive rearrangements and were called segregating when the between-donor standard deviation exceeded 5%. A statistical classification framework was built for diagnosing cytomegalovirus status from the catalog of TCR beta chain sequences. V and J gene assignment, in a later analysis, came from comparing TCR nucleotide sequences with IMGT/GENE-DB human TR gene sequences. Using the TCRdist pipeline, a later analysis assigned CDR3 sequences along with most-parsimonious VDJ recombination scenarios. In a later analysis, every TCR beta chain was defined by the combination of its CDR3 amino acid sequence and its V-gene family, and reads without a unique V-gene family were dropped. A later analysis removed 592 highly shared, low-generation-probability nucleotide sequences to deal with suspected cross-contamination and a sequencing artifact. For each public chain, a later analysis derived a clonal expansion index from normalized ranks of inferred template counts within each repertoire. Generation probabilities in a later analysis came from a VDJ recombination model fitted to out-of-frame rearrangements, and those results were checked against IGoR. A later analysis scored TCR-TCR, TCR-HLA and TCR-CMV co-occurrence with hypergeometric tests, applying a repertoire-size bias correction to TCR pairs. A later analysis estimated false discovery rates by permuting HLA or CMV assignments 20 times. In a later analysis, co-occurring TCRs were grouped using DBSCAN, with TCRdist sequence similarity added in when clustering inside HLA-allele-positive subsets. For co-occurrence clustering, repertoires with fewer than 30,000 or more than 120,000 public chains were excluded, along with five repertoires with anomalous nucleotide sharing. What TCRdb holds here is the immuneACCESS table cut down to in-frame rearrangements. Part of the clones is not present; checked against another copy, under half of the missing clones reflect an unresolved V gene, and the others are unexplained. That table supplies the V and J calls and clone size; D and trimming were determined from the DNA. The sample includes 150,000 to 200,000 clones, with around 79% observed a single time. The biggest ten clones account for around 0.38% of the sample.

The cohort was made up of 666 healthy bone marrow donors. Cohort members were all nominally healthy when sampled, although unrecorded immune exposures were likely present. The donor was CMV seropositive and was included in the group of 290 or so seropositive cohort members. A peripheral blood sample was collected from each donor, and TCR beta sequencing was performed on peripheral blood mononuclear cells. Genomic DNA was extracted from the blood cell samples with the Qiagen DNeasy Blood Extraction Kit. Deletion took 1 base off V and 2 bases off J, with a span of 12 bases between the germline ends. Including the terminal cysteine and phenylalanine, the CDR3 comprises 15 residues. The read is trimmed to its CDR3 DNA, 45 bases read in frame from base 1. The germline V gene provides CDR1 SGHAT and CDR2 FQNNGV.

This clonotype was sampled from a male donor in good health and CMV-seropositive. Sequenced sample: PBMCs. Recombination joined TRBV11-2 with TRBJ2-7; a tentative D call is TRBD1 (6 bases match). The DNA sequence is TGTGCCAGCAGCTTAGCAGGGGCTCTTACCTACGAGCAGTACTTC. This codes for CASSLAGALTYEQYF.